A single sample is the source of the 13 T cell receptor beta chains below, sequenced in a study of chemoradiotherapy in HPV16-positive cancers. Data came from immunoSEQ multiplex PCR; TCRdb stores just in-frame clones and leaves some out. Of around 20,000 clones detected, about 90% appear once; the ten largest clones hold about 5%. Sequences were derived from blood, sampled from a patient who underwent chemoradiotherapy. These receptors were collected from a human donor with HPV-associated anogenital cancer.

J is TRBJ2-7 and V is TRBV18; D not resolved. V was clipped by 3 bases and J by 3 bases, with 9 bases between them. Per germline, CDR1 KGHSH and CDR2 LQKENI. The CDR3 runs 13 residues. CDR3 residues: CASSPRQNYEQYF. The CDR3 DNA is TGTGCCAGCTCACCCCGGCAGAACTACGAGCAGTACTTC.

The chain carries TRBV10-1 and TRBJ1-1, with D perhaps TRBD1 (5 bases). The CDR3 is 13 amino acids. Per germline, CDR1 WNHNN and CDR2 SYGVQD (reference sequence). Trimming stripped 5 bases from V and 11 bases from J, with 18 bases between. This CDR3 is CASSPARDRGAFF. In DNA, the CDR3 is TGCGCCAGCAGTCCGGCTAGGGATAGGGGCGCTTTCTTT.

The chain employs TRBV7-3 and TRBJ1-2, with 7 bases identical to TRBD1. Germline V lookup: CDR1 SGHTA, CDR2 FQGTGA. The CDR3 loop spans 15 amino acids. Trimming took 4 bases from V and 2 from J; bases not matched to a gene: 7. CDR3 loop: CASSSAGTVNYGYTF. CDR3 bases: TGTGCCAGCAGCTCTGCCGGGACAGTCAACTATGGCTACACCTTC.

This clone turned up a few times. The chain has TRBV11-2 and TRBJ1-1; no definite D call. Per the germline V gene, CDR1 is SGHAT and CDR2 is FQNNGV. Trimming shortened V by 3 bases and J by 1 base, and 6 bases separated the two germline ends. The CDR3 is 13 residues long. CDR3 bases: TGTGCCAGCAGCTTCGGCGGGAACACTGAAGCTTTCTTT. Protein product: CASSFGGNTEAFF. Complete variable domain (other parts from reference TRBV11-2 and TRBJ1-1): EAGVAQSPRYKIIEKRQSVAFWCNPISGHATLYWYQQILGQGPKLLIQFQNNGVVDDSQLPKDRFSAERLKGVDSTLKIQPAKLEDSAVYLCASSFGGNTEAFFGQGTRLTVV.

The chain carries TRBV7-2 and TRBJ2-5; the D gene is possibly TRBD2 (5 bases). The CDR3 loop spans 15 amino acids. V dropped 0 bases and J dropped 1 base, with 9 bases sitting between them. CDR1 is SGHTA and CDR2 is FQGNSA in the germline V gene. The CDR3 reads CASSLASGLQETQYF. The CDR3 nucleotides are TGTGCCAGCAGCTTAGCAAGCGGACTCCAAGAGACCCAGTACTTC.

The genes are TRBV10-3 and TRBJ2-3, with 13 nucleotides matching TRBD2. The ends lost 6 bases at V and 4 bases at J; junction bases unmatched: 4. Germline V gives CDR1 ENHRY, CDR2 SYGVKD. This CDR3 is 15 amino acids long. CDR3 sequence reads: CAIRSLAGGPDTQYF. The CDR3 DNA reads TGTGCCATCAGGTCACTAGCGGGGGGGCCAGATACGCAGTATTTT.

The chain combines TRBV5-1 with TRBJ2-1; D gene uncertain. CDR3 size: 13 residues. The ends were cut back, 0 bases at V and 6 bases at J, with 7 bases in the middle. The germline gives CDR1 SGHRS, CDR2 YFSETQ. The CDR3 sequence: CASSLGPPNEQFF. CDR3 DNA: TGCGCCAGCAGCTTGGGGCCTCCCAATGAGCAGTTCTTC. Full variable domain (remainder filled in from reference TRBV5-1 and TRBJ2-1): KAGVTQTPRYLIKTRGQQVTLSCSPISGHRSVSWYQQTPGQGLQFLFEYFSETQRNKGNFPGRFSGRQFSNSRSEMNVSTLELGDSALYLCASSLGPPNEQFFGPGTRLTVL.

This clone turned up a few times. V and J are TRBV18 and TRBJ2-6; a weak D match, TRBD1 (6 bases). The germline gives CDR1 KGHSH, CDR2 LQKENI. The CDR3 is 16 amino acids. Trimming removed 0 bases at V and 4 bases at J, with 10 bases between. Here the CDR3 DNA reads TGTGCCAGCTCACCACCGGTAACAGGGGGGGCCAACGTCCTGACTTTC. Residues: CASSPPVTGGANVLTF. Filled out from reference TRBV18 and TRBJ2-6, the complete variable domain reads NAGVMQNPRHLVRRRGQEARLRCSPMKGHSHVYWYRQLPEEGLKFMVYLQKENIIDESGMPKERFSAEFPKEGPSILRIQQVVRGDSAAYFCASSPPVTGGANVLTFGAGSRLTVL.

DNA of the CDR3: TGCAGCGTTGGCATCGACAGGGGGTTCCCCTACAATGAGCAGTTCTTC. Translation: CSVGIDRGFPYNEQFF. The J gene is TRBJ2-1, the V gene TRBV29-1; 9 nucleotides match TRBD1. The ends lost 4 bases at V and 2 bases at J; junction bases unmatched: 9. Germline V gene sequence: CDR1 SQVTM, CDR2 ANQGSEA. The CDR3 has 16 residues.

The chain employs TRBV29-1 and TRBJ1-1; D not certain. CDR1 is SQVTM and CDR2 is ANQGSEA in the germline V gene. The CDR3 totals 12 residues. V gave up 5 bases and J gave up 4 bases, with 11 bases separating them. The CDR3 protein is CSVQDGSTEAFF. The DNA of the CDR3 is TGCAGCGTTCAGGACGGGAGCACTGAAGCTTTCTTT.

The chain recombines TRBV7-7 with TRBJ2-1; 12 bases fit TRBD2. The CDR3 has 15 amino acids. V was pared by 4 bases and J by 6 bases, with 4 bases of the junction left unmatched. CDR1 and CDR2 (germline): SSHAT, FNYEAQ (reference sequence). The CDR3 DNA sequence: TGTGCCAGCAGCTCCGCTAGCGGGGGGGCCAATGAGCAGTTCTTC. Translating gives CASSSASGGANEQFF.

The genes are TRBV9 and TRBJ1-1; 9 bases are a match to TRBD1. CDR1 is SGDLS and CDR2 is YYNGEE in the germline V gene. V shed 3 bases, J shed 1 base, and the junction held 4 bases outside the gene matches. This CDR3 spans 15 amino acids. The CDR3 region is CASSGLQGANTEAFF. The CDR3, as DNA: TGTGCCAGCAGCGGACTACAGGGGGCGAACACTGAAGCTTTCTTT. Full variable domain (remainder filled in from reference TRBV9 and TRBJ1-1): DSGVTQTPKHLITATGQRVTLRCSPRSGDLSVYWYQQSLDQGLQFLIQYYNGEERAKGNILERFSAQQFPDLHSELNLSSLELGDSALYFCASSGLQGANTEAFFGQGTRLTVV.

The chain carries TRBV5-1 and TRBJ1-2; 11 bases line up with TRBD1. The CDR3 has 17 amino acids. The ends lost 4 bases at V and 4 bases at J; junction bases unmatched: 12. The V gene's germline CDR1 is SGHRS and CDR2 YFSETQ. The DNA for the CDR3 is TGCGCCAGCAGCCCACGAGAAGGACAGGGGGCGTTCTATGGCTACACCTTC. Protein sequence: CASSPREGQGAFYGYTF.